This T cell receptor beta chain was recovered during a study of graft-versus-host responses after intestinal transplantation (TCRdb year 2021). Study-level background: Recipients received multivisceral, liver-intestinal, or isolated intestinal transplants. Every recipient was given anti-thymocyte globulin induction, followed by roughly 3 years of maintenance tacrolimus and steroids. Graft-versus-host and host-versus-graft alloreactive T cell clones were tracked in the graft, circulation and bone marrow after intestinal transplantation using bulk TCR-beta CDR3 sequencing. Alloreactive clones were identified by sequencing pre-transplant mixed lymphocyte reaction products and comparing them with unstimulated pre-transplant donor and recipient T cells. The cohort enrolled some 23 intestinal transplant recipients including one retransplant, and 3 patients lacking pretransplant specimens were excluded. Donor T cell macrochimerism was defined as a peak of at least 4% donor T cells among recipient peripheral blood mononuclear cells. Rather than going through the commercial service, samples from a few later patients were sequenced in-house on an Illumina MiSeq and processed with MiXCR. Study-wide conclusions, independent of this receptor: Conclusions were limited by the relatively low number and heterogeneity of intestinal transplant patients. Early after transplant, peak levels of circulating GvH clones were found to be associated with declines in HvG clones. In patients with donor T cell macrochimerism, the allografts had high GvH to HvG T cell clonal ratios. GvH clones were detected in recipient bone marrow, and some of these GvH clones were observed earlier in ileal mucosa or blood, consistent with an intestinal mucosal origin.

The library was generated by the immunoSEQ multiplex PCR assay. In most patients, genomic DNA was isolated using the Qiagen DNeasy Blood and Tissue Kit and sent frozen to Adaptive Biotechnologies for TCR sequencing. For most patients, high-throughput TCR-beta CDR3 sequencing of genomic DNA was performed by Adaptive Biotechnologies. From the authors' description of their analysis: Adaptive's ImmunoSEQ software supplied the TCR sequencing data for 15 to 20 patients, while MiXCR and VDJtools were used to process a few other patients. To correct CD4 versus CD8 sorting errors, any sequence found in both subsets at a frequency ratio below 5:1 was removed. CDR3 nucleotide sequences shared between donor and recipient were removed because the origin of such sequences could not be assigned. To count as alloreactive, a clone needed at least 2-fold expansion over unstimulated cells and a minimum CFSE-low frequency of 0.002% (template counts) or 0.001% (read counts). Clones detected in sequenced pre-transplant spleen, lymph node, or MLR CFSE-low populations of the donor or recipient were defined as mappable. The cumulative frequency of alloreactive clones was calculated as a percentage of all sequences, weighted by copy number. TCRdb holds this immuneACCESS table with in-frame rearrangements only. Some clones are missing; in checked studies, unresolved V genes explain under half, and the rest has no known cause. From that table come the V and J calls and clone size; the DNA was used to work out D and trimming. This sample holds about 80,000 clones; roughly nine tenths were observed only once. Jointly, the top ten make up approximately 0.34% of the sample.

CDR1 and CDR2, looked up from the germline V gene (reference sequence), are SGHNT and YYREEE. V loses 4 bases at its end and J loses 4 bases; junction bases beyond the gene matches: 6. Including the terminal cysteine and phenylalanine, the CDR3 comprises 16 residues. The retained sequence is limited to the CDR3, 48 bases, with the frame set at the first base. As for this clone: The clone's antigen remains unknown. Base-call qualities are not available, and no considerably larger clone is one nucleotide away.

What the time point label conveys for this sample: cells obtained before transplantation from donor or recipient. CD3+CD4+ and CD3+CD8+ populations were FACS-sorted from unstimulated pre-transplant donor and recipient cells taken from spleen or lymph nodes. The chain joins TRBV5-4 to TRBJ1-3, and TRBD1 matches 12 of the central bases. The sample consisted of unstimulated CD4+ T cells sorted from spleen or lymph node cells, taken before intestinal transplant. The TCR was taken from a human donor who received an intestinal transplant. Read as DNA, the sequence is TGTGCCAGCAGCGGGGGACAGGGGGCGGAAGGAAACACCATATATTTT. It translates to CASSGGQGAEGNTIYF.